These 32 T cell receptor beta chains share one sample of origin, sequenced in a study of blood T cell repertoires in COVID-19. TCRdb's table, derived via immunoSEQ multiplex PCR, lists solely in-frame clones and lacks some. The top ten hold about 10% of the sample, which has around 97,000 clones, about 80% seen once. The sequencing sample was made of peripheral blood. Receptors originate from a man aged 65 to 79 with acute or convalescent COVID-19.

This chain joins TRBV2 and TRBJ1-2; D ambiguous. The germline V gene has CDR1 SNHLY and CDR2 FYNNEI. The V and J ends lost 5 bases and 4 bases respectively, with 8 bases between them. This CDR3 region has 12 residues. CDR3 coding DNA: TGTGCCAGCAGTCCAGCGGGCTATGGCTACACCTTC. Translating gives CASSPAGYGYTF. Full variable domain (remainder filled in from reference TRBV2 and TRBJ1-2): EPEVTQTPSHQVTQMGQEVILRCVPISNHLYFYWYRQILGQKVEFLVSFYNNEISEKSEIFDDQFSVERPDGSNFTLKIRSTKLEDSAMYFCASSPAGYGYTFGSGTRLTVV.

This sequence joins TRBV25-1 and TRBJ2-1; 7 bases map to TRBD2. The CDR3 extends over 16 amino acids. V shed 2 bases, J shed 2 bases, and the junction held 6 bases outside the gene matches. CDR1 is MGHDK and CDR2 is SYGVNS in the germline V gene. CDR3 region: CASSETLAAAYNEQFF. CDR3 nucleotide sequence: TGTGCCAGCAGTGAAACTCTAGCGGCCGCCTACAATGAGCAGTTCTTC.

The V gene is TRBV4-1, the J gene TRBJ1-1, with TRBD1 identical over 7 bases. The CDR3 has 13 residues. Germline-derived CDR1 and CDR2 are MGHRA and YSYEKL. J gave up 5 bases and V 3 bases, and 3 bases lay outside the gene matches. CDR3 in DNA: TGCGCCAGCAGCCAGGGCAGGGGGACTGAAGCTTTCTTT. This sequence encodes CASSQGRGTEAFF.

The chain has TRBV7-3 and TRBJ2-2; TRBD1 matches 8 bases. Per germline, CDR1 SGHTA and CDR2 FQGTGA. The CDR3 spans 16 residues. Trimming at V came to 2 bases and at J to 3 bases, leaving 5 bases not matched to a gene. Here the CDR3 DNA reads TGTGCCAGCAGCTTATTATCGACAGGGGACACCGGGGAGCTGTTTTTT. Translating it yields CASSLLSTGDTGELFF.

The chain has TRBV5-6 and TRBJ1-5, with no clear D. This CDR3 has 12 residues. Germline V gives CDR1 SGHDT, CDR2 YYEEEE. V dropped 3 bases and J dropped 4 bases, with 5 bases sitting between them. The CDR3 DNA follows: TGTGCCAGCAGCTCGCGTAATCAGCCCCAGCATTTT. Translating gives CASSSRNQPQHF.

V usage is TRBV7-6 and J usage is TRBJ1-4; D is possibly TRBD1 (6 bases). Germline CDR1 SGHVS, CDR2 FNYEAQ. This CDR3 region has 17 residues. The V end was cut by 4 bases, the J end by 3 bases, with 18 bases between. This CDR3 reads CASSSGTRGVANEKLFF. For the CDR3, the DNA is TGTGCCAGCAGCTCAGGGACACGCGGCGTGGCTAATGAAAAACTGTTTTTT.

This clone was detected only once. The chain couples TRBV7-2 to TRBJ2-1; D gene unclear. The germline V gene has CDR1 SGHTA and CDR2 FQGNSA. The CDR3 is 15 residues long. The ends were cut back, 1 base at V and 8 bases at J, with 15 bases in the middle. The CDR3 sequence: CASSLGPGLNYEQFF. The CDR3 DNA reads as TGTGCCAGCAGCTTAGGTCCAGGTCTTAACTATGAGCAGTTCTTC. Filled out from reference TRBV7-2 and TRBJ2-1, the complete variable domain reads GAGVSQSPSNKVTEKGKDVELRCDPISGHTALYWYRQSLGQGLEFLIYFQGNSAPDKSGLPSDRFSAERTGGSVSTLTIQRTQQEDSAVYLCASSLGPGLNYEQFFGPGTRLTVL.

J is TRBJ2-7 and V is TRBV19; maybe TRBD1 (5 bases). Trimming left V 4 bases short and J 0 bases short, with 7 bases between. Germline V gene sequence: CDR1 LNHDA, CDR2 SQIVND (reference sequence). The CDR3 is made up of 13 amino acids. The CDR3 reads CASSTGLSYEQYF. CDR3 in DNA: TGTGCCAGTAGTACAGGGCTCTCCTACGAGCAGTACTTC.

The chain combines TRBV11-2 with TRBJ1-2, with 7 nucleotides matching TRBD1. CDR1 SGHAT and CDR2 FQNNGV come from the germline V gene. Trimming took 4 bases from V and 0 from J; bases not matched to a gene: 11. The CDR3 length is 17 residues. In nucleotides, the CDR3 is TGTGCCAGCAGCTACAGGGGAAGAGGGGGGCCTAACTATGGCTACACCTTC. Its translation is CASSYRGRGGPNYGYTF. The entire variable domain, with the rest obtained from reference TRBV11-2 and TRBJ1-2, is as follows: EAGVAQSPRYKIIEKRQSVAFWCNPISGHATLYWYQQILGQGPKLLIQFQNNGVVDDSQLPKDRFSAERLKGVDSTLKIQPAKLEDSAVYLCASSYRGRGGPNYGYTFGSGTRLTVV.

The chain links TRBV7-9 to TRBJ2-3, with D tentatively TRBD2 (6 bases). The V gene lost 7 bases and the J gene lost 1 base, with 18 bases spanning the gap. CDR1 is SEHNR, CDR2 FQNEAQ, per germline (reference sequence). CDR3 length: 16 residues. The CDR3: CASTYGSQRGTDTQYF. The CDR3 nucleotides are TGTGCCAGCACCTACGGTAGTCAGCGGGGCACAGATACGCAGTATTTT.

The chain couples TRBV9 to TRBJ2-3; 10 positions agree with TRBD2. The CDR3 loop spans 18 amino acids. The germline CDR1 and CDR2 sequences are SGDLS and YYNGEE. With 0 bases clipped from V and 2 bases from J, the junction kept 9 bases outside the gene matches. CDR3 amino acids: CASSVGRTSGEVTDTQYF. The CDR3 nucleotides read TGTGCCAGCAGCGTAGGAAGGACTAGCGGAGAGGTCACAGATACGCAGTATTTT.

The genes are TRBV9 and TRBJ1-2, with 10 bases lining up with TRBD1. V was clipped by 1 base and J by 8 bases; unmatched bases: 5. Germline CDR1 and CDR2: SGDLS and YYNGEE. The CDR3 totals 14 residues. CDR3 in DNA: TGTGCCAGCAGCGTAAGACCGGGACAGGGGGGCTACACCTTC. Translation: CASSVRPGQGGYTF.

The chain carries TRBV4-3 and TRBJ1-2; 10 bases align to TRBD1. The CDR3 has 18 residues. J lost 4 bases, V lost 0 bases, and 11 bases had no gene match. Looked up from germline, CDR1 is LGHNA and CDR2 is YSLEER. CDR3 DNA sequence: TGCGCCAGCAGCCAAGACTCCGGGACAGGGGCGACTCCCTATGGCTACACCTTC. Residues: CASSQDSGTGATPYGYTF.

The V call is TRBV25-1, the J call TRBJ2-2, with a weak D call TRBD2 (6 bases). The CDR3 covers 14 residues. Germline CDR1 is MGHDK and CDR2 is SYGVNS. Trimming shortened V by 8 bases and J by 6 bases, and 16 bases separated the two germline ends. The CDR3 sequence is CASLPMGEAGELFF. The CDR3 DNA is TGTGCCAGCCTGCCGATGGGGGAGGCCGGGGAGCTGTTTTTT.

This clone was recorded a few times. V is TRBV3-1 (or the pseudogene TRBV3-2) and J is TRBJ1-6, with 10 bases lining up with TRBD1. Germline assignment: CDR1 LGHDT and CDR2 YNNKEL (reference sequence). The CDR3 covers 21 residues. The V and J ends lost 2 bases and 0 bases, in that order; junction bases with no gene match: 13. The CDR3 loop is CASSQSQTGGAFGSYNSPLHF. Written as DNA, the CDR3 is TGTGCCAGCAGCCAAAGCCAGACAGGGGGCGCGTTCGGCTCCTATAATTCACCCCTCCACTTT.

The chain combines TRBV3-1 (or the pseudogene TRBV3-2) with TRBJ1-1, with D possibly TRBD1 on 6 matching bases. Trimming removed 7 bases at V and 2 bases at J, with 20 bases between. The CDR3 length is 16 residues. CDR1 is LGHDT, CDR2 YNNKEL, per germline (reference sequence). The CDR3 DNA reads as TGTGCCAGCACCCCATCCGAGGGACAACCCAACACTGAAGCTTTCTTT. Translated: CASTPSEGQPNTEAFF.

This clone was detected once. The chain couples TRBV24-1 to TRBJ2-2; possible D gene TRBD2, 6 bases. Germline CDR1 is KGHDR and CDR2 is SFDVKD. The length of the CDR3 is 14 residues. The V end was cut by 3 bases, the J end by 6 bases, with 10 bases between. The CDR3 region is CATSDGGLAGELFF. CDR3 bases: TGTGCCACCAGTGATGGGGGACTGGCCGGGGAGCTGTTTTTT.

This clone was seen more than once but under ten times. J is TRBJ2-4 and V is TRBV4-2, with D possibly TRBD2 on 6 matching bases. This CDR3 is built from 14 residues. CDR1 LGHNA and CDR2 YNFKEQ come from the germline V gene. The V and J ends lost 3 bases and 3 bases respectively, with 9 bases between them. Here the CDR3 DNA reads TGTGCCAGCAGCCAGGGGGGAAACAAAAACATTCAGTACTTC. Residues: CASSQGGNKNIQYF.

The genes are TRBV3-1 (or the pseudogene TRBV3-2) and TRBJ2-2; TRBD1 aligns across 9 bases. Looked up from germline, CDR1 is LGHDT and CDR2 is YNNKEL (reference sequence). CDR3 length: 15 residues. Unmatched junction bases numbered 8, after V lost 7 bases and J lost 5 bases. The CDR3: CASNRPGTGTGELFF. The CDR3 DNA reads as TGTGCCAGCAATCGTCCCGGGACAGGGACCGGGGAGCTGTTTTTT.

This chain links TRBV4-3 with TRBJ1-3; D ambiguous. The CDR3 loop spans 19 amino acids. Germline V gives CDR1 LGHNA, CDR2 YSLEER. The V and J ends lost 0 bases and 2 bases respectively, with 20 bases between them. As DNA, the CDR3 is TGCGCCAGCAGCCAAGATTCGTTTCCCCCTTCGCGGGCTGGAAACACCATATATTTT. Protein product: CASSQDSFPPSRAGNTIYF.

This chain uses TRBV5-4 with TRBJ2-5; tentative D call: TRBD2 (8 bases). Germline lookup yields CDR1 SGHNT and CDR2 YYREEE (reference sequence). This CDR3 is built from 19 residues. V was clipped by 4 bases and J by 2 bases, with 27 bases between them. The CDR3 DNA is TGTGCCAGCAGCGTGGGTTACAGGGGCCTCGGGGGGGTACAAGAGACCCAGTACTTC. The encoded protein is CASSVGYRGLGGVQETQYF.

J is TRBJ1-3 and V is TRBV2, with D perhaps TRBD1 (5 bases). Germline CDR1 reads SNHLY; CDR2 reads FYNNEI. Trimming stripped 3 bases from V and 0 bases from J, with 9 bases between. CDR3 length: 15 amino acids. CDR3 DNA: TGTGCCAGCAGTGACCGACAGAACTCTGGAAACACCATATATTTT. Translated, it gives CASSDRQNSGNTIYF. The variable domain in full, with the rest retrieved from reference TRBV2 and TRBJ1-3, is EPEVTQTPSHQVTQMGQEVILRCVPISNHLYFYWYRQILGQKVEFLVSFYNNEISEKSEIFDDQFSVERPDGSNFTLKIRSTKLEDSAMYFCASSDRQNSGNTIYFGEGSWLTVV.

The J gene is TRBJ2-2, the V gene TRBV9, with 10 bases that match TRBD2. This CDR3 contains 17 residues. After removal of 3 bases from V and 5 bases from J, the junction contained 10 bases not matched to a gene. Per germline, CDR1 SGDLS and CDR2 YYNGEE. The chain's CDR3 is CASSAAGGAGGTGELFF. CDR3 DNA sequence: TGTGCCAGCAGCGCAGCGGGTGGAGCGGGAGGGACCGGGGAGCTGTTTTTT. The complete variable domain, with remaining parts taken from reference TRBV9 and TRBJ2-2, reads DSGVTQTPKHLITATGQRVTLRCSPRSGDLSVYWYQQSLDQGLQFLIQYYNGEERAKGNILERFSAQQFPDLHSELNLSSLELGDSALYFCASSAAGGAGGTGELFFGEGSRLTVL.

The chain recombines TRBV2 with TRBJ1-1; no reliable D call. Germline lookup yields CDR1 SNHLY and CDR2 FYNNEI. This CDR3 spans 12 amino acids. V was cut by 5 bases and J by 0 bases, with 4 bases left in between. The CDR3 DNA reads TGTGCCAGCAGTATAATGAACACTGAAGCTTTCTTT. Translation gives CASSIMNTEAFF.

The genes are TRBV11-2 and TRBJ1-3, with 7 bases matching TRBD1. The CDR3 covers 15 residues. After removal of 5 bases from V and 4 bases from J, the junction contained 8 bases not matched to a gene. CDR1 is SGHAT, CDR2 FQNNGV, per germline. CDR3 in DNA: TGTGCCAGCAGCCCTCTACAGGGGAGAGGAAACACCATATATTTT. Protein sequence: CASSPLQGRGNTIYF.

CDR3 sequence reads: CATKNGRGKGQETQYF. CDR3 in DNA: TGTGCCACCAAGAACGGCCGGGGGAAAGGTCAGGAGACCCAGTACTTC. The chain couples TRBV10-3 to TRBJ2-5; a possible D gene is TRBD2 (6 bases). CDR3 length equals 16 residues. V shed 10 bases and J shed 5 bases, with 26 bases lying between them. Germline CDR1 is ENHRY and CDR2 is SYGVKD.

The rearrangement joins TRBV11-3 to TRBJ2-3, with TRBD2 matching over 8 bases. Trimming removed 4 bases from V and 2 bases from J; junction bases left unmatched: 5. Germline V lookup: CDR1 SGHNT, CDR2 YENEEA. The CDR3 runs 15 residues. The CDR3 protein is CASSSGSGTTDTQYF. The CDR3 region has the DNA TGTGCCAGCAGCTCAGGTAGCGGGACCACAGATACGCAGTATTTT.

This clone was picked up one time. CDR3 sequence (DNA): TGTGCCTGGAATGGTGGAGTCACAGATACGCAGTATTTT. This codes for CAWNGGVTDTQYF. This chain connects TRBV30 to TRBJ2-3; D gene ambiguous. This CDR3 is 13 amino acids long. The V gene's germline CDR1 is GTSNPN and CDR2 SVGIG (reference sequence). V shed 4 bases and J shed 2 bases, with 10 bases lying between them.

This clone was observed a single time. V is TRBV30 and J is TRBJ2-1; TRBD1 aligns across 7 bases. Germline CDR1 reads GTSNPN; CDR2 reads SVGIG (reference sequence). V was clipped by 5 bases and J by 6 bases; unmatched bases: 7. The CDR3 runs 13 residues. The CDR3 here is CAWDRESGNEQFF. CDR3 bases: TGTGCCTGGGACAGGGAATCGGGCAATGAGCAGTTCTTC.

Here the CDR3 DNA reads TGTGCCAGCAGTCCCTCGGTGCCCCTCGGAGGCGAGCAGTACTTC. It translates to CASSPSVPLGGEQYF. The rearrangement joins TRBV6-5 to TRBJ2-7; D perhaps matches TRBD2 (5 bases). The CDR3 spans 15 residues. V lost 5 bases, J lost 6 bases, and 20 bases lay in between. In germline, CDR1 is MNHEY, CDR2 SVGAGI.

The chain is built from TRBV30 and TRBJ1-6; no definite D call. The CDR3 runs 12 residues. Germline CDR1 reads GTSNPN; CDR2 reads SVGIG (reference sequence). The germline V and J ends were trimmed by 5 bases and 7 bases, with 9 bases remaining between them. CDR3 region: CAWERLNSPLHF. The CDR3 nucleotides read TGTGCCTGGGAACGTCTAAATTCACCCCTCCACTTT.

V is TRBV11-2 and J is TRBJ2-3, with D possibly TRBD2 on 6 matching bases. The V gene lost 5 bases and the J gene lost 5 bases, with 14 bases spanning the gap. CDR3 length equals 14 residues. Germline CDR1 reads SGHAT; CDR2 reads FQNNGV. CDR3 region: CASSARARGDTQYF. The DNA of the CDR3 is TGTGCCAGCAGCGCACGGGCGCGGGGAGATACGCAGTATTTT.